A selection of T cell receptor beta chains follows, all from one sample in a study of T cell responses to AZD1222 COVID-19 vaccine. TCRdb keeps only in-frame clones here, not all; method: immunoSEQ multiplex PCR. The sample contains more than 110,000 clones, 80% to 95% of which appear only once. Here the sequenced sample was peripheral blood, taken on day 0 of AZD1222 vaccination. The source of these receptors is an adult in good health. The CDR3 runs from the conserved cysteine through the conserved F or W. Fields, in order: V gene, clone size, J gene, D gene, CDR3 DNA, CDR3 protein. D genes are given only for firm matches. Rows give clone size only sometimes, using once, few, many, or a class for an expanded clone.

TRBV10-2	once	TRBJ1-4	TRBD1	TGCGCCAGCAGTGCCCAGGGGGCGAGAGAAAAACTGTTTTTT	CASSAQGAREKLFF
TRBV6-1	NA	TRBJ1-6	NA	TGTGCCAGCAGTGAAATCCTTGTTAGCTCCTATAATTCACCCCTCCACTTT	CASSEILVSSYNSPLHF
TRBV5-6	once	TRBJ1-1	NA	TGTGCCAGCTCCATGCTGGGGTCTAACACTGAAGCTTTCTTT	CASSMLGSNTEAFF
TRBV7-2	NA	TRBJ2-7	TRBD1	TGTGCCAGCAGCTCCTCAGGACAGGGAGCCTACGAGCAGTACTTC	CASSSSGQGAYEQYF
TRBV5-1	NA	TRBJ1-1	NA	TGCGCCAGCAGCTTGGAACCGGGCCGCACTGAAGCTTTCTTT	CASSLEPGRTEAFF
TRBV7-2	NA	TRBJ1-5	TRBD1	TGTGCCAGCAGCCTTCGGACAGGGGTAAATCAGCCCCAGCATTTT	CASSLRTGVNQPQHF
TRBV28	NA	TRBJ1-1	TRBD1	TGTGCCAGCATGGCAACTACGGGACAGAAGAACACTGAAGCTTTCTTT	CASMATTGQKNTEAFF
TRBV11-2	NA	TRBJ2-7	TRBD2	TGTGCCAGCAGCCCAGCTAGCGGGAGGAACGAGCAGTACTTC	CASSPASGRNEQYF
TRBV18	NA	TRBJ2-7	NA	TGTGCCAGCTCACCGGGAAGCGGGCGTTCCGAGCAGTACTTC	CASSPGSGRSEQYF
TRBV6-2/TRBV6-3	NA	TRBJ2-5	NA	TGTGCCAGCACCCCCCCAGCCCAAGAGACCCAGTACTTC	CASTPPAQETQYF
TRBV27	NA	TRBJ1-1	NA	TGTGCCAGCAGTTACCAGGGAACGAACACTGAAGCTTTCTTT	CASSYQGTNTEAFF
TRBV27	NA	TRBJ2-5	TRBD2	TGTGCCAGCAAGGAGCCGGGACTAGCGAAAGAGACCCAGTACTTC	CASKEPGLAKETQYF
TRBV19	once	TRBJ1-1	NA	TGTGCCAGTAGTAACCGGGACAAGGGCATGAACACTGAAGCTTTCTTT	CASSNRDKGMNTEAFF
TRBV2	NA	TRBJ2-3	TRBD2	TGTGCCAGCAGCGAGCTAGCGGGAGTTCGCACAGATACGCAGTATTTT	CASSELAGVRTDTQYF
TRBV12-3/TRBV12-4	NA	TRBJ1-1	NA	TGTGCCAGCAGTTTAGGGCAGGTCACTGAAGCTTTCTTT	CASSLGQVTEAFF
TRBV5-1	NA	TRBJ2-7	NA	TGCGCCAGCAGCTTGGTCGAGGGGTACGAGCAGTACTTC	CASSLVEGYEQYF
TRBV4-1	NA	TRBJ2-3	NA	TGCGCCAGCAGCCAAGATGGGGGCCAGTCCACAGATACGCAGTATTTT	CASSQDGGQSTDTQYF
TRBV7-6	NA	TRBJ2-5	TRBD1	TGTGCCAGCAGCCCACCTTCACTCGGGACAGTAGAGACCCAGTACTTC	CASSPPSLGTVETQYF
TRBV29-1	few	TRBJ1-2	TRBD1	TGCAGCGTCACCGGGACAGGGGAGGGCTACACCTTC	CSVTGTGEGYTF
TRBV24-1	NA	TRBJ2-1	TRBD2	TGTGCCACCAGTGACCACAATAGCGGGAGGGCCGTAAATGAGCAGTTCTTC	CATSDHNSGRAVNEQFF